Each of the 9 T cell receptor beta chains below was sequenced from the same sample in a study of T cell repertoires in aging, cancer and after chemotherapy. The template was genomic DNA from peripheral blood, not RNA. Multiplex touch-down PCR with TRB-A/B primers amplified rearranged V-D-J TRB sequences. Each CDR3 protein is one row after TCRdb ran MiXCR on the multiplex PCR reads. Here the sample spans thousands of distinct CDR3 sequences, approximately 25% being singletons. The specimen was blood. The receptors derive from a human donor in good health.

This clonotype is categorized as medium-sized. The CDR3, as DNA: TGCAGTGCTACCGTAGGACAGAACACTGAAGCTTTCTTT. This sequence encodes CSATVGQNTEAFF. The chain combines TRBV20-1 with TRBJ1-1, with D possibly being TRBD1 (5 bases). Germline CDR1 DFQATT, CDR2 SNEGSKA (reference sequence). Between the trimmed V and J ends, which lost 4 bases and 1 base, there was a span of 10 bases. This CDR3 is built from 13 residues.

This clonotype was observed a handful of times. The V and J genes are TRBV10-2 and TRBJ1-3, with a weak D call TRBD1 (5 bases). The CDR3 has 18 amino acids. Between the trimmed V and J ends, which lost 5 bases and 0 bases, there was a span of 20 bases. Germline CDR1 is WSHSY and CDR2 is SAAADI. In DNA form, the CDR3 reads TGCGCCAGCAGTCAGACGGCCGGGACTGCTATCTCTGGAAACACCATATATTTT. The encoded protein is CASSQTAGTAISGNTIYF.

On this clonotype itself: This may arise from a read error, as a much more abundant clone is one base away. The CDR3 here is CASSASVTGVNEQFF. Written as DNA, the CDR3 is TGTGCCAGCAGCGCCTCCGTGACAGGGGTCAATGAGCAGTTCTTC. The rearrangement joins TRBV11-2 to TRBJ2-1; 8 bases fit TRBD1. CDR1 and CDR2 (germline): SGHAT, FQNNGV. The ends lost 5 bases at V and 6 bases at J; junction bases unmatched: 9. The CDR3 runs to 15 residues.

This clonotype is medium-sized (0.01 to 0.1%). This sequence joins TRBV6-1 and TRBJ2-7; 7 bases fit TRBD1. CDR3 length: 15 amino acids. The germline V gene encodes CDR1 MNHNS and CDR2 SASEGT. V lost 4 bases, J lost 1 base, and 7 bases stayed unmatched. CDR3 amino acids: CASSVGTAKSYEQYV. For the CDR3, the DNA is TGTGCCAGCAGTGTTGGGACAGCGAAATCCTACGAGCAGTACGTC.

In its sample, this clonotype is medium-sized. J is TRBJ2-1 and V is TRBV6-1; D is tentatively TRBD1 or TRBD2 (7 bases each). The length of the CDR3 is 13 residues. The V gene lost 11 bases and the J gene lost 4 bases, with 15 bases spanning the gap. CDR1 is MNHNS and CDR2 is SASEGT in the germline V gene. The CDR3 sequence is CAGSGTEYNEQFF. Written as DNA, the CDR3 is TGTGCCGGGAGCGGGACAGAGTACAATGAGCAGTTCTTC.

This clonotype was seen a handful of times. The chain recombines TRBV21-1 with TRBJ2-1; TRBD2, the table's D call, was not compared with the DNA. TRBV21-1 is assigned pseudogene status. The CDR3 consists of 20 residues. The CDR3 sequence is CASSKGGETSGPSSYNEQFF. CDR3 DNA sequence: TGTGCCAGCAGCAAGGGGGGTGAGACTAGCGGGCCGAGCTCCTACAATGAGCAGTTCTTC.

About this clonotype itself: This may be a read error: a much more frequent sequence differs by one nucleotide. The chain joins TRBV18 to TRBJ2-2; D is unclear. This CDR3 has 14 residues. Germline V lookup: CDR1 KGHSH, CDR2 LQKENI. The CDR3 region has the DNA TGTGCCAGCCCACCCCGTTATGACACCGGGGAGCTGTTTTTT. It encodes CASPPRYDTGELFF. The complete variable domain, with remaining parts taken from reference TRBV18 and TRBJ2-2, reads NAGVMQNPRHLVRRRGQEARLRCSPMKGHSHVYWYRQLPEEGLKFMVYLQKENIIDESGMPKERFSAEFPKEGPSILRIQQVVRGDSAAYFCASPPRYDTGELFFGEGSRLTVL.

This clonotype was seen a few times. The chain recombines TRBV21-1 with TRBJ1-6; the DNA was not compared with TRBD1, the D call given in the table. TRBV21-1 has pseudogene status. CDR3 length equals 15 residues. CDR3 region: CASSKGPSINSPLHF. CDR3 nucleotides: TGTGCCAGCAGCAAAGGTCCCAGTATTAATTCACCCCTCCACTTT.

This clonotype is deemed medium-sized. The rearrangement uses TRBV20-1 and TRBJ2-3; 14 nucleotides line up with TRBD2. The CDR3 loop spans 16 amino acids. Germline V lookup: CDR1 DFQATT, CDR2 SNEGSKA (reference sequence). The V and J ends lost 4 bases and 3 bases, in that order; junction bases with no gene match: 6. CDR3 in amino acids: CSAIGGLAGGTDTQYF. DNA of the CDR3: TGCAGTGCTATTGGAGGACTAGCGGGAGGAACAGATACGCAGTATTTT.